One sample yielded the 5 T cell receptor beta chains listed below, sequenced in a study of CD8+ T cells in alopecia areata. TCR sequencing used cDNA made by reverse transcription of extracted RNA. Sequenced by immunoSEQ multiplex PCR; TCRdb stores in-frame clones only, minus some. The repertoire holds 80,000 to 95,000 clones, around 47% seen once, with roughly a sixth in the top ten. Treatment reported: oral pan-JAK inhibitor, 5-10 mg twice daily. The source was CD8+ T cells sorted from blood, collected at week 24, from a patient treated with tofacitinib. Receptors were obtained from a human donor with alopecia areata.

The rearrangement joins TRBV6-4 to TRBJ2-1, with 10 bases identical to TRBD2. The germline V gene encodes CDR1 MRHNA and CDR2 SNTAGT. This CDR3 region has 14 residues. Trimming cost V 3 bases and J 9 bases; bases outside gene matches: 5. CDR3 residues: CASSDLAGVTEQFF. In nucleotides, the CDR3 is TGTGCCAGCAGTGATCTAGCGGGAGTTACTGAGCAGTTCTTC.

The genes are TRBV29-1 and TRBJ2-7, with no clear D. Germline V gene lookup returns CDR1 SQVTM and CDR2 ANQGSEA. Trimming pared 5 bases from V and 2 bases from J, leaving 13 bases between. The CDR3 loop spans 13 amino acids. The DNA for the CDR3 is TGCAGCGTTAAAACTTCACACACCTACGAGCAGTACTTC. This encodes CSVKTSHTYEQYF.

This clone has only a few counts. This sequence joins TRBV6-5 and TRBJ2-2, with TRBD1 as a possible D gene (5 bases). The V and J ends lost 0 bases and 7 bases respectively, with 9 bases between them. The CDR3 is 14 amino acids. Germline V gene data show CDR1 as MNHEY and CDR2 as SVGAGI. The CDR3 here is CASSYSGANGELFF. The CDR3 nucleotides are TGTGCCAGCAGTTACTCAGGGGCTAACGGGGAGCTGTTTTTT.

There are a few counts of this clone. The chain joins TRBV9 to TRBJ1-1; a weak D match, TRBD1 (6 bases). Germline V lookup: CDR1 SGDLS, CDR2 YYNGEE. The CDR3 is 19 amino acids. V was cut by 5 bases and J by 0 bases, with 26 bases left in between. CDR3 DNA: TGTGCCAGCAGGAATTCGGAACAGTTCACAGGGAGCATGAACACTGAAGCTTTCTTT. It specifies CASRNSEQFTGSMNTEAFF.

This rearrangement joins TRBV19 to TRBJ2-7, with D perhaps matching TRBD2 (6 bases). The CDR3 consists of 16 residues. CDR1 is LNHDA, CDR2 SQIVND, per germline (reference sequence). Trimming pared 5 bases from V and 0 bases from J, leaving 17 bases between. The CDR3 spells CASSVSRDWSSYEQYF. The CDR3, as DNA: TGTGCCAGTAGTGTCTCCCGGGACTGGAGCTCCTACGAGCAGTACTTC.